The present T cell receptor (beta chain) was sequenced within a study of Graves' ophthalmopathy and Graves' hyperthyroidism. This clonotype occurred many times. RNA transcripts were the template, and TCR beta CDR3 regions were amplified from them. First-round RT-PCR relied on HTBI primers, and a second-round multiplex PCR came next. Using its own MiXCR run on the multiplex PCR reads, TCRdb lists one record per CDR3 protein. Found here are approximately 480,000 distinct CDR3 sequences, 13% to 15% of them singletons; the top ten hold approximately 9.8%. This CDR3 contains 15 residues. Trimming at V came to 1 base and at J to 14 bases, leaving 13 bases not matched to a gene. CDR1 and CDR2 from the germline V gene are DFQATT and SNEGSKA (reference sequence).

The receptor comes from a woman aged 30 to 39 with Graves' ophthalmopathy. Material for sequencing was blood. The chain uses TRBV20-1 and TRBJ2-5; 13 nucleotides line up with TRBD2. The CDR3 here is CSARGQFGLAGVPYF. The CDR3 DNA reads as TGCAGTGCTAGAGGACAATTCGGACTAGCGGGAGTTCCCTACTTC.